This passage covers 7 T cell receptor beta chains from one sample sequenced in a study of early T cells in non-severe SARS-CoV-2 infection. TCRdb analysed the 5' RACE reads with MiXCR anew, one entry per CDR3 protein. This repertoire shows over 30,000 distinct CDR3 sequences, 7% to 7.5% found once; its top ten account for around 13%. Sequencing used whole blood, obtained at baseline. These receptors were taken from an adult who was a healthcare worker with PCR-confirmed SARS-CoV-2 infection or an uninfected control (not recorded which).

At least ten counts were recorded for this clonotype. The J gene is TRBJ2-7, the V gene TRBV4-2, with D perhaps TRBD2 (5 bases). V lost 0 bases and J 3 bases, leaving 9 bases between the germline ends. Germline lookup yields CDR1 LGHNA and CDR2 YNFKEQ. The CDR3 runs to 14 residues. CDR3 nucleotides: TGTGCCAGCAGCCAAGAGAGGAGGTACTACGAGCAGTACTTC. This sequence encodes CASSQERRYYEQYF.

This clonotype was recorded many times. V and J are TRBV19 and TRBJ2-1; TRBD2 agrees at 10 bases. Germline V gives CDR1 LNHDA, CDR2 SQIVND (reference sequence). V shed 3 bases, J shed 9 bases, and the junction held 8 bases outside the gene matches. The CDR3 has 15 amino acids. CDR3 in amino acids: CASSMWLAGEGEQFF. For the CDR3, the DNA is TGTGCCAGTAGTATGTGGCTAGCGGGAGAAGGTGAGCAGTTCTTC.

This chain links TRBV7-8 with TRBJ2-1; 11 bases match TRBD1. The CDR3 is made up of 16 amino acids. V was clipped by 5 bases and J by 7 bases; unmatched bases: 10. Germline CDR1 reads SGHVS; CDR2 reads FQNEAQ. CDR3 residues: CASSQPGQGARNEQFF. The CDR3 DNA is TGTGCCAGCAGCCAACCCGGACAGGGGGCACGAAATGAGCAGTTCTTC.

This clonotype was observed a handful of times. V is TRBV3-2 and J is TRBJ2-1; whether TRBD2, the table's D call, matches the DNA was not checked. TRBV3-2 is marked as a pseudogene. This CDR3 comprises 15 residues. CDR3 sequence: CASSQLSGWGNEQFF. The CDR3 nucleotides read TGTGCCAGCAGCCAGCTTAGCGGGTGGGGCAATGAGCAGTTCTTC.

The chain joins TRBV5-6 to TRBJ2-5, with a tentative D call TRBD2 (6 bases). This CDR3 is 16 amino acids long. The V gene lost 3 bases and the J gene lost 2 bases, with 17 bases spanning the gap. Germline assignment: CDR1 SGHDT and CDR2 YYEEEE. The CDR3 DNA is TGTGCCAGCAGCTCCGTCGGACTAAATCCACAAGAGACCCAGTACTTC. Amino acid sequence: CASSSVGLNPQETQYF.

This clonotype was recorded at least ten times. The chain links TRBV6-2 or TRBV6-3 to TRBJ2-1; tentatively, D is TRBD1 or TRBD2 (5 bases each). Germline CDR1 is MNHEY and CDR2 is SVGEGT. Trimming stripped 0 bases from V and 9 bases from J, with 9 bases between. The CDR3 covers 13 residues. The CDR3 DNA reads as TGTGCCAGCAGTTACTCAACCGGGACTGAGCAGTTCTTC. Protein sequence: CASSYSTGTEQFF.

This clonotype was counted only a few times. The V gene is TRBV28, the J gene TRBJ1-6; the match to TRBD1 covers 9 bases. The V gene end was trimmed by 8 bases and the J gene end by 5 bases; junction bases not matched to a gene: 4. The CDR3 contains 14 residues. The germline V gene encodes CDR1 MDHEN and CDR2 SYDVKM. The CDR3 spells CASGTGGNNSPLHF. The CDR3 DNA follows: TGTGCCAGCGGAACAGGGGGCAATAATTCACCCCTCCACTTT.